The table lists the clone carrying this TCR beta chain with many counts. Antigen specificity is unknown. The data originate from a study of spatial heterogeneity in lung cancer. Study-level points and caveats: Tumoral mutation counts were tracked by counts of expanded intratumoral alpha and beta TCRs.

The time point here: sample taken at primary tumor resection. V was trimmed by 5 bases and J by 4 bases, leaving 11 bases between them. There are 13 residues in the CDR3. MiXCR, applied by TCRdb to the 5' RACE reads, yields one record per CDR3 protein. The sample shows 8,500 to 10,000 distinct CDR3 sequences, roughly 2.8% of them seen only once. The sequence came from a male donor with early-stage non-small cell lung cancer. The sample consisted of lung tumor tissue, taken at surgery. The J gene is TRBJ2-5, the V gene TRBV12-3 or TRBV12-4; D perhaps matches TRBD1 (6 bases). The CDR3 region is CASSNSGVETQYF. In nucleotides, the CDR3 is TGTGCCAGCAGTAATTCAGGGGTAGAGACCCAGTACTTC.